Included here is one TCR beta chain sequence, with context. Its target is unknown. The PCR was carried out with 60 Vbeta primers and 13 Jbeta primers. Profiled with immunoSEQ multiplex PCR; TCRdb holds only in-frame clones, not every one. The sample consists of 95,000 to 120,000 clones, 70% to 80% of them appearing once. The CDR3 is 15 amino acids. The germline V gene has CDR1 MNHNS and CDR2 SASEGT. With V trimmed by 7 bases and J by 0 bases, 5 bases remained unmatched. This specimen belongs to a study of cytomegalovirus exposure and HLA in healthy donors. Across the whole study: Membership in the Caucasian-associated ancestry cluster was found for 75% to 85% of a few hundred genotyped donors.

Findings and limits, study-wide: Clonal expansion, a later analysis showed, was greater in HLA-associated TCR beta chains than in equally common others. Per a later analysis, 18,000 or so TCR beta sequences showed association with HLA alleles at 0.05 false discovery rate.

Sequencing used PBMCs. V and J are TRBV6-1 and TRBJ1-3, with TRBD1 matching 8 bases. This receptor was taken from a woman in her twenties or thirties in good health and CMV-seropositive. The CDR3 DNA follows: TGTGCCAGCACAAGGACAGGGTTCTCTGGAAACACCATATATTTT. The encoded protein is CASTRTGFSGNTIYF.